This T cell receptor (beta chain) originates from a study of shared clonotypes between healthy human individuals. A CD45RA-negative memory subset and a CD45RA+ naive subset were separated from the CD4+ cells. Libraries were prepared by immunoSEQ multiplex PCR; TCRdb keeps only in-frame clonotypes and omits some of them. The sample lists approximately 2.4 million clones, under 97% seen once, with 0.1% to 0.15% in the top ten. What was sequenced was naive CD4+ T cells sorted from blood. Subset defined: CD45RA+ positively selected. This clonotype originated in a man between 18 and 35 years old in good health.

The CDR3 loop reads CASSDGDYGYTF. Written as DNA, the CDR3 is TGCGCCAGCTCCGATGGGGACTATGGCTACACCTTC. This chain connects TRBV5-1 to TRBJ1-2; D remains unclear. CDR3 length: 12 amino acids. The V end was cut by 7 bases, the J end by 3 bases, with 10 bases between. Germline V gene sequence: CDR1 SGHRS, CDR2 YFSETQ.